The 2 T cell receptor beta chains given below trace back to one sample, sequenced in a study of shared clonotypes between healthy human individuals. The table came from immunoSEQ multiplex PCR; TCRdb's copy has only in-frame clones and leaves some out. Here the sample spans 2.5 million or so clones, approximately 94% being singletons. Sequencing was done on a sample of naive CD4+ T cells sorted from blood. Subset indicated: CD45RA+ positively selected. Source of these receptors: a man in his late teens or twenties in good health.

The CDR3 loop is CASSPLAMASPLHF. Written as DNA, the CDR3 is TGTGCCAGCTCACCACTGGCCATGGCATCACCCCTCCACTTT. The chain joins TRBV18 to TRBJ1-6; D remains unclear. V shed 1 base and J shed 10 bases, with 11 bases lying between them. Per the germline V gene, CDR1 is KGHSH and CDR2 is LQKENI. This CDR3 spans 14 amino acids.

V usage is TRBV5-1 and J usage is TRBJ1-1; TRBD1 might be the D (5 bases). The CDR3 consists of 14 residues. Germline V gene lookup returns CDR1 SGHRS and CDR2 YFSETQ. The V end lost 4 bases, the J end lost 0 bases, and 10 bases lay between the germline ends. The CDR3 DNA reads TGCGCCAGCAGCATTTGGGGCCTGAACACTGAAGCTTTCTTT. It specifies CASSIWGLNTEAFF.